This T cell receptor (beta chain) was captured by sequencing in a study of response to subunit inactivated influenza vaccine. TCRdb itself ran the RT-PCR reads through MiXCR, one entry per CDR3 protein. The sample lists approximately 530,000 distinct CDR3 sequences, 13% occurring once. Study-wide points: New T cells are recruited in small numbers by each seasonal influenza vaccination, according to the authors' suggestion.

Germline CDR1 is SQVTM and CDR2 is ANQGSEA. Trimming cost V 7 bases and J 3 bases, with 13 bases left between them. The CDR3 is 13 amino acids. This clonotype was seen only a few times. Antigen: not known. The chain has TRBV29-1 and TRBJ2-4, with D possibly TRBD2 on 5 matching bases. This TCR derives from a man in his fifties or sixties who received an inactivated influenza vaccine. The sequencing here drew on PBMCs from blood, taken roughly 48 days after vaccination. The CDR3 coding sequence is TGCAGCGCCGACCTGGCGGGCAAAAACATTCAGTACTTC. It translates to CSADLAGKNIQYF.